Shown below are 4 T cell receptor beta chains from a single sample sequenced in a study of blood T cell repertoires in COVID-19. TCRdb's table, derived via immunoSEQ multiplex PCR, lists solely in-frame clones and lacks some. The sample holds under 250,000 clones, roughly 89% seen once. The sample comprised PBMCs or T cells enriched from blood (not recorded which). The origin of the receptors is a woman aged 25-40 years with acute COVID-19.

The rearrangement joins TRBV7-2 to TRBJ1-1; weak D call: TRBD1 (5 bases). The CDR3 totals 15 residues. The germline CDR1 and CDR2 sequences are SGHTA and FQGNSA. V lost 5 bases and J lost 5, with 18 bases in between. CDR3 in amino acids: CASSTYQGGRTEAFF. The CDR3 DNA is TGTGCCAGCAGCACCTACCAGGGAGGAAGGACTGAAGCTTTCTTT.

V usage is TRBV11-2 and J usage is TRBJ2-7; TRBD1 aligns across 9 bases. This CDR3 spans 16 amino acids. Germline values: CDR1 SGHAT, CDR2 FQNNGV. The V and J ends lost 3 bases and 5 bases, in that order; junction bases with no gene match: 11. CDR3 amino acids: CASSFFVGQGAHEQYF. Written as DNA, the CDR3 is TGTGCCAGCAGCTTTTTCGTGGGACAGGGAGCCCACGAGCAGTACTTC.

The chain couples TRBV6-1 to TRBJ2-7; 7 nucleotides agree with TRBD2. V lost 3 bases, J lost 5 bases, and 7 bases stayed unmatched. The CDR3 covers 14 residues. The germline gives CDR1 MNHNS, CDR2 SASEGT. CDR3 bases: TGTGCCAGCAGTGAGGGAGGGTCTTATCACGAGCAGTACTTC. This sequence encodes CASSEGGSYHEQYF.

The rearrangement links TRBV3-1 (or the pseudogene TRBV3-2) to TRBJ2-7, with unresolved D. CDR3 length equals 18 residues. Germline CDR1 and CDR2: LGHDT and YNNKEL (reference sequence). V lost 3 bases to trimming and J lost 3 bases, with 24 bases between them. The CDR3 coding sequence is TGTGCCAGCAGCCATAATCCGGTCCCGGGTCTGTCGGACTACGAGCAGTACTTC. Amino acid sequence: CASSHNPVPGLSDYEQYF.